Following are 21 T cell receptor beta chains from one sample sequenced in a study of T cell changes during pregnancy in multiple sclerosis. Data came from immunoSEQ multiplex PCR; TCRdb stores just in-frame clones and leaves some out. The sample carries fewer than 85,000 clones, 90% to 95% recorded once. The material was peripheral blood, obtained in the first trimester of pregnancy. The receptors come from a female donor in good health, enrolled as a control in a pregnancy study.

The J gene is TRBJ2-1, the V gene TRBV29-1; 11 bases are shared with TRBD2. With 0 bases clipped from V and 5 bases from J, the junction kept 0 bases outside the gene matches. The CDR3 is 14 residues long. Germline CDR1 reads SQVTM; CDR2 reads ANQGSEA. The CDR3 is CSVEEGLADNEQFF. The CDR3 DNA sequence: TGCAGCGTTGAAGAGGGACTAGCGGACAATGAGCAGTTCTTC.

The V call is TRBV5-1, the J call TRBJ2-1; TRBD2 matches at 8 bases. Germline-derived CDR1 and CDR2 are SGHRS and YFSETQ. V shed 7 bases, J shed 4 bases, and the junction held 10 bases outside the gene matches. This CDR3 region has 15 residues. The CDR3 region has the DNA TGCGCCAGCGGATCGAGCGGGAGTAATTACAATGAGCAGTTCTTC. This sequence encodes CASGSSGSNYNEQFF.

Here the CDR3 DNA reads TGTGCCAGCAGCGCGGGACAGATCTATGGCTACACCTTC. As protein: CASSAGQIYGYTF. The chain joins TRBV9 to TRBJ1-2; 7 bases are a match to TRBD1. J was trimmed by 4 bases and V by 3 bases; bases with no gene match: 3. CDR3 size: 13 residues. Germline V gene lookup returns CDR1 SGDLS and CDR2 YYNGEE.

V and J are TRBV5-6 and TRBJ2-3; D unclear. The CDR3 spans 15 residues. Trimming took off 4 bases at V and 10 bases at J, with 22 bases between the two ends. CDR1 SGHDT and CDR2 YYEEEE come from the germline V gene. The CDR3 DNA reads TGTGCCAGCAGCCCCCGGGTGACCGGGTATTCGGCGCAGTATTTT. Its translation is CASSPRVTGYSAQYF. The full variable domain, in which reference TRBV5-6 and TRBJ2-3 provide the parts outside the CDR3, is DAGVTQSPTHLIKTRGQQVTLRCSPKSGHDTVSWYQQALGQGPQFIFQYYEEEERQRGNFPDRFSGHQFPNYSSELNVNALLLGDSALYLCASSPRVTGYSAQYFGPGTRLTVL.

A single count supports this clone. The chain employs TRBV7-2 and TRBJ1-4; 7 bases line up with TRBD1. CDR3 length: 14 amino acids. CDR1 is SGHTA and CDR2 is FQGNSA in the germline V gene. After removal of 3 bases from V and 5 bases from J, the junction contained 3 bases not matched to a gene. CDR3 in amino acids: CASSLTGKNEKLFF. As DNA, the CDR3 is TGTGCCAGCAGCTTGACAGGGAAAAATGAAAAACTGTTTTTT.

This sequence joins TRBV30 and TRBJ2-3; D is unclear. V was pared by 7 bases and J by 0 bases, with 17 bases between. Germline V gives CDR1 GTSNPN, CDR2 SVGIG (reference sequence). This CDR3 spans 15 amino acids. The CDR3 loop is CASTDWHSSTDTQYF. CDR3 in DNA: TGTGCCTCCACTGACTGGCACTCTAGCACAGATACGCAGTATTTT.

The chain is built from TRBV18 and TRBJ2-7; TRBD2 matches at 7 bases. Trimming at V came to 3 bases and at J to 0 bases, leaving 2 bases not matched to a gene. Germline values: CDR1 KGHSH, CDR2 LQKENI. This CDR3 is 14 amino acids long. The DNA of the CDR3 is TGTGCCAGCTCACCGGGGGGGACCTCCTACGAGCAGTACTTC. Residues: CASSPGGTSYEQYF.

The chain joins TRBV7-9 to TRBJ2-5; D gene unclear. V was clipped by 3 bases and J by 2 bases, with 10 bases between them. The CDR3 runs to 14 residues. Germline CDR1 and CDR2: SEHNR and FQNEAQ (reference sequence). The CDR3 is CASSFSTLQETQYF. CDR3 nucleotides: TGTGCCAGCAGCTTCTCGACATTACAAGAGACCCAGTACTTC.

The V gene is TRBV7-9, the J gene TRBJ2-2; 9 nucleotides match TRBD2. Per the germline V gene, CDR1 is SEHNR and CDR2 is FQNEAQ (reference sequence). V trimming: 2 bases; J trimming: 4 bases; junction bases outside the gene matches: 2. There are 15 residues in the CDR3. The CDR3 sequence: CASSLRGRATGELFF. In DNA form, the CDR3 reads TGTGCCAGCAGCTTACGCGGGAGGGCCACCGGGGAGCTGTTTTTT.

This chain joins TRBV5-1 and TRBJ1-1; 7 nucleotides agree with TRBD1. V was pared by 3 bases and J by 0 bases, with 2 bases of the junction left unmatched. The CDR3 is 14 residues long. Germline assignment: CDR1 SGHRS and CDR2 YFSETQ. The CDR3 region is CASSSQGLNTEAFF. The CDR3, as DNA: TGCGCCAGCAGCTCACAGGGGTTGAACACTGAAGCTTTCTTT.

The sample holds one count of this clone. The V gene is TRBV27, the J gene TRBJ1-1; D not resolved. Germline V gene sequence: CDR1 MNHEY, CDR2 SMNVEV (reference sequence). V lost 6 bases, J lost 0 bases, and 14 bases lay in between. The CDR3 loop spans 15 amino acids. The CDR3 DNA reads TGTGCCAGCAGGGTGGGAGTGAACATGAACACTGAAGCTTTCTTT. It yields the protein CASRVGVNMNTEAFF.

This clone showed up just once. The chain uses TRBV7-2 and TRBJ2-4; 8 bases align to TRBD1. The length of the CDR3 is 15 residues. V shed 4 bases, J shed 9 bases, and the junction held 11 bases outside the gene matches. Germline assignment: CDR1 SGHTA and CDR2 FQGNSA. The CDR3 reads CASSSDNRGNGIQYF. CDR3 bases: TGTGCCAGCAGCTCCGACAACAGGGGGAATGGCATTCAGTACTTC.

Only one count was recorded for this clone. The rearrangement links TRBV5-1 to TRBJ2-7, with 12 bases fitting TRBD2. V lost 4 bases and J lost 1; bases outside the gene matches: 3. CDR3 length: 15 amino acids. Germline CDR1 and CDR2: SGHRS and YFSETQ. The CDR3 DNA reads as TGCGCCAGCAGCCTCGGACTAGCGGGATCCTACGAGCAGTACTTC. This codes for CASSLGLAGSYEQYF.

The chain employs TRBV27 and TRBJ2-3, with 9 bases identical to TRBD1. CDR3 size: 14 residues. CDR1 MNHEY and CDR2 SMNVEV come from the germline V gene (reference sequence). Trimming removed 5 bases from V and 3 bases from J; junction bases left unmatched: 3. CDR3 protein: CASSPGTGTDTQYF. CDR3 DNA: TGTGCCAGCAGTCCCGGGACAGGGACAGATACGCAGTATTTT.

The gene calls are TRBV5-1 and TRBJ1-2, with 11 bases that match TRBD1. The CDR3 covers 15 residues. Germline assignment: CDR1 SGHRS and CDR2 YFSETQ. J gave up 7 bases and V 0 bases, and 5 bases lay outside the gene matches. Written as DNA, the CDR3 is TGCGCCAGCAGCTTGGATCCCGGGACAGGGGGTGGCTACACCTTC. This codes for CASSLDPGTGGGYTF.

A single count supports this clone. V usage is TRBV7-9 and J usage is TRBJ2-7, with TRBD1 matching over 7 bases. The CDR3 totals 13 residues. With V trimmed by 5 bases and J by 3 bases, 4 bases remained unmatched. CDR1 and CDR2 from the germline V gene are SEHNR and FQNEAQ (reference sequence). CDR3 residues: CASSKGQIYEQYF. CDR3 nucleotides: TGTGCCAGCAGCAAGGGACAGATCTACGAGCAGTACTTC.

This chain connects TRBV7-9 to TRBJ2-5; TRBD1 aligns across 7 bases. The CDR3 runs to 12 residues. Germline V gene lookup returns CDR1 SEHNR and CDR2 FQNEAQ (reference sequence). V lost 7 bases, J lost 6 bases, and 5 bases stayed unmatched. CDR3 nucleotide sequence: TGTGCCAGCACTAGACAGGGAAAGACCCAGTACTTC. Amino acids: CASTRQGKTQYF.

The gene calls are TRBV18 and TRBJ2-3; D is undetermined. The CDR3 sequence is 14 residues long. Trimming cost V 4 bases and J 1 base, with 9 bases left between them. CDR1 is KGHSH and CDR2 is LQKENI in the germline V gene. CDR3 nucleotides: TGTGCCAGCTCACGAAACAGTGGCACAGATACGCAGTATTTT. This translates into CASSRNSGTDTQYF.

This clone has a handful of counts. The rearrangement uses TRBV18 and TRBJ2-5, with D unresolved. The ends were cut back, 3 bases at V and 1 base at J, with 6 bases in the middle. Germline-derived CDR1 and CDR2 are KGHSH and LQKENI. This CDR3 has 13 residues. The CDR3: CASSPPSQETQYF. CDR3 DNA: TGTGCCAGCTCACCCCCCTCCCAAGAGACCCAGTACTTC.

The chain couples TRBV5-5 to TRBJ2-5; 11 bases line up with TRBD1. With 2 bases clipped from V and 4 bases from J, the junction kept 4 bases outside the gene matches. This CDR3 has 15 amino acids. Germline assignment: CDR1 SGHKS and CDR2 YYEKEE (reference sequence). The DNA of the CDR3 is TGTGCCAGCAGCTTAGGGACAGGGGGGACAGAGACCCAGTACTTC. Its protein product is CASSLGTGGTETQYF.

A single count supports this clone. The V and J genes are TRBV6-1 and TRBJ2-1; 10 bases map to TRBD2. The CDR3 spans 17 residues. CDR1 is MNHNS and CDR2 is SASEGT in the germline V gene. V was pared by 2 bases and J by 9 bases, with 13 bases of the junction left unmatched. The chain's CDR3 is CASSEFVSGRVRGEQFF. CDR3 in DNA: TGTGCCAGCAGTGAATTTGTGAGCGGGAGGGTCAGAGGTGAGCAGTTCTTC.